Listed below are T cell receptor beta chains from one sample, sequenced in a study of blood T cell repertoires in COVID-19. Method: immunoSEQ multiplex PCR; TCRdb's copy keeps in-frame clones and lacks some. The data contain about 160,000 clones, around nine tenths of them singletons. The sample consisted of peripheral blood. These receptors originate from a woman in her seventies with COVID-19, enrolled during active disease. The CDR3 runs from the conserved cysteine through the conserved F or W. The D gene is left open where the match is weak. Only part of the rows carry a size: once, few, many, or a class if the clone is expanded.

J | D | size | V | CDR3 | DNA
TRBJ1-4 | . | . | TRBV27 | CASSYRVNEKLFF | TGTGCCAGCAGTTATCGGGTGAATGAAAAACTGTTTTTT
TRBJ2-2 | . | . | TRBV2 | CASSELAANTGELFF | TGTGCCAGCAGTGAATTAGCGGCGAACACCGGGGAGCTGTTTTTT
TRBJ1-1 | . | . | TRBV28 | CASSWGDRWTEAFF | TGTGCCAGCAGTTGGGGGGACCGTTGGACTGAAGCTTTCTTT
TRBJ1-4 | . | few | TRBV27 | CASRPSAANEKLFF | TGTGCCAGCAGACCCTCAGCGGCTAATGAAAAACTGTTTTTT
TRBJ1-2 | . | . | TRBV11-2 | CASSRDSVYGYTF | TGTGCCAGCAGCCGAGACAGCGTCTATGGCTACACCTTC
TRBJ1-2 | TRBD1 | few | TRBV3-1/TRBV3-2 | CASSQEGQGGGYTF | TGTGCCAGCAGCCAAGAAGGGCAGGGGGGAGGCTACACCTTC
TRBJ1-5 | . | . | TRBV5-4 | CASSLGGDNSNQPQHF | TGTGCCAGCAGCTTGGGTGGGGACAATAGCAATCAGCCCCAGCATTTT
TRBJ1-1 | . | few | TRBV12-3/TRBV12-4 | CASTQQGNTEAFF | TGTGCCAGCACTCAACAGGGGAACACTGAAGCTTTCTTT
TRBJ1-1 | . | once | TRBV7-9 | CASSGRTANTEAFF | TGTGCCAGCAGCGGCCGGACAGCCAACACTGAAGCTTTCTTT
TRBJ2-1 | . | . | TRBV2 | CASSEFQHSYNEQFF | TGTGCCAGCAGTGAGTTTCAACACTCCTACAATGAGCAGTTCTTC
TRBJ1-2 | . | . | TRBV19 | CASSTHIRDGYTF | TGTGCCAGTAGTACCCACATCAGGGATGGCTACACCTTC
TRBJ1-2 | TRBD1 | . | TRBV28 | CASSPMTGPNYGYTF | TGTGCCAGCAGTCCCATGACAGGGCCGAACTATGGCTACACCTTC
TRBJ1-5 | TRBD1 | few | TRBV11-2 | CASRDREVSNQPQHF | TGTGCCAGCAGGGACAGGGAGGTTTCGAATCAGCCCCAGCATTTT
TRBJ2-5 | . | . | TRBV25-1 | CASSESPLETQYF | TGTGCCAGCAGTGAATCTCCACTAGAGACCCAGTACTTC
TRBJ1-1 | . | . | TRBV12-3/TRBV12-4 | CASSQGGDAEAFF | TGTGCCAGCAGTCAAGGGGGGGACGCTGAAGCTTTCTTT
TRBJ2-1 | TRBD2 | . | TRBV6-4 | CASSDDPSGGYNEQFF | TGTGCCAGCAGTGACGACCCTAGCGGGGGCTACAATGAGCAGTTCTTC
TRBJ2-5 | . | . | TRBV5-1 | CASSQTGSETQYF | TGCGCCAGCAGCCAAACAGGGAGCGAGACCCAGTACTTC
TRBJ1-2 | TRBD1 | . | TRBV28 | CASSPDRGPFMVTF | TGTGCCAGCAGTCCCGACAGGGGGCCTTTTATGGTCACCTTC
TRBJ1-4 | . | . | TRBV11-1 | CASSSGLNNEKLFF | TGTGCCAGCAGCTCCGGACTTAATAATGAAAAACTGTTTTTT
TRBJ1-2 | . | once | TRBV12-3/TRBV12-4 | CASRWGGYYGYTF | TGTGCCAGCAGATGGGGGGGCTACTATGGCTACACCTTC
TRBJ1-4 | TRBD1 | . | TRBV29-1 | CSAGQGFEKLFF | TGCAGCGCCGGACAGGGATTCGAAAAACTGTTTTTT
TRBJ1-2 | TRBD1 | . | TRBV4-1 | CASSQDLSRVGTGYGYTF | TGCGCCAGCAGCCAAGATCTTTCTAGGGTTGGGACAGGCTATGGCTACACCTTC
TRBJ1-6 | TRBD1 | . | TRBV5-6 | CASRAFRQGASINSPLHF | TGTGCCAGCAGGGCGTTTCGGCAGGGGGCTTCAATTAATTCACCCCTCCACTTT
TRBJ2-5 | TRBD1 | . | TRBV15 | CATSEDRRLGTQYF | TGTGCCACCAGTGAGGACAGGCGACTGGGGACCCAGTACTTC
TRBJ1-1 | TRBD1 | . | TRBV15 | CATSGRDRGLPFF | TGTGCCACCAGCGGACGGGACAGGGGGCTACCTTTCTTT
TRBJ1-2 | . | . | TRBV27 | CASSLGRADGYTF | TGTGCCAGCAGTTTGGGGAGGGCAGATGGCTACACCTTC
TRBJ2-3 | TRBD1 | . | TRBV19 | CASSPGQGTDTQYF | TGTGCCAGTAGCCCGGGACAGGGAACAGATACGCAGTATTTT
TRBJ2-7 | TRBD1 | . | TRBV5-1 | CASSPVGQGTYEQYF | TGCGCCAGCAGCCCCGTGGGACAGGGAACCTACGAGCAGTACTTC
TRBJ1-6 | . | once | TRBV23-1 | CASSPLLYNSPLHF | TGCGCCAGCAGTCCCCTCCTCTATAATTCACCCCTCCACTTT
TRBJ2-1 | TRBD2 | . | TRBV5-8 | CASSFRTSGGLGFF | TGTGCCAGCAGCTTTAGGACTAGCGGGGGCCTAGGGTTCTTC
TRBJ2-7 | . | . | TRBV29-1 | CSALGGSGYEQYF | TGCAGCGCCTTGGGGGGTAGTGGTTACGAGCAGTACTTC
TRBJ2-7 | TRBD2 | . | TRBV7-6 | CASRLGPGGLYEQYF | TGTGCCAGCAGGCTCGGGCCGGGGGGGCTCTACGAGCAGTACTTC
TRBJ2-7 | . | once | TRBV28 | CASSGTSTYEQYF | TGTGCCAGCAGTGGGACATCTACCTACGAGCAGTACTTC
TRBJ1-6 | . | . | TRBV3-1/TRBV3-2 | CASSQVGGVNSPLHF | TGTGCCAGCAGCCAAGTCGGAGGGGTTAATTCACCCCTCCACTTT
TRBJ2-5 | TRBD1 | . | TRBV5-4 | CASRVSRGLQETQYF | TGTGCCAGCAGGGTTAGCAGGGGGCTCCAAGAGACCCAGTACTTC
TRBJ2-3 | . | once | TRBV12-3/TRBV12-4 | CASSFRPIDTQYF | TGTGCCAGCAGTTTCAGGCCGATAGATACGCAGTATTTT
TRBJ2-1 | TRBD2 | . | TRBV7-3 | CASSLNTLAGGPFNEQFF | TGTGCCAGCAGCTTAAATACTCTAGCGGGGGGGCCGTTTAATGAGCAGTTCTTC
TRBJ2-7 | . | . | TRBV15 | CATRGGAPAYEQYF | TGTGCCACCAGAGGGGGGGCCCCTGCCTACGAGCAGTACTTC
TRBJ2-1 | TRBD1 | once | TRBV5-4 | CASSFVDRTYNEQFF | TGTGCCAGCAGCTTCGTGGACAGGACTTACAATGAGCAGTTCTTC
TRBJ1-3 | . | few | TRBV7-9 | CASSPLFRREAGNTIYF | TGTGCCAGCAGCCCCCTTTTTAGGAGGGAGGCAGGAAACACCATATATTTT
TRBJ1-1 | TRBD1 | . | TRBV30 | CAWIQPGQGNTEAFF | TGTGCCTGGATTCAACCGGGACAGGGGAACACTGAAGCTTTCTTT
TRBJ1-6 | TRBD1 | . | TRBV25-1 | CASSDERTGVNYNSPLHF | TGTGCCAGCAGTGATGAGAGGACAGGGGTCAACTATAATTCACCCCTCCACTTT
TRBJ2-1 | TRBD1 | . | TRBV6-2/TRBV6-3 | CASSYSTGGYYNEQFF | TGTGCCAGCAGTTACTCGACAGGGGGCTACTACAATGAGCAGTTCTTC
TRBJ1-5 | . | . | TRBV5-1 | CASSLEGGENQPQHF | TGCGCCAGCAGCTTGGAGGGGGGGGAGAATCAGCCCCAGCATTTT
TRBJ1-3 | . | . | TRBV19 | CASITRQGSGNTIYF | TGTGCCAGTATAACGCGGCAGGGCTCTGGAAACACCATATATTTT